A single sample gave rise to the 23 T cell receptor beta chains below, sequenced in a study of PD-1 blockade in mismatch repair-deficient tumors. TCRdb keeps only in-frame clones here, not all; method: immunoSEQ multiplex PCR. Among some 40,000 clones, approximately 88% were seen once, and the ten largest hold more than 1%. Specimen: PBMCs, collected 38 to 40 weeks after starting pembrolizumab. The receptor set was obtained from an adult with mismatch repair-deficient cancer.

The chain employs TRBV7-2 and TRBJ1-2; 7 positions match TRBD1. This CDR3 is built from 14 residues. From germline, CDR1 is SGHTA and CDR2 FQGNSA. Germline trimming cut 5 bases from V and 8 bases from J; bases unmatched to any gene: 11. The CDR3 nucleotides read TGTGCCAGCAGCCCCCAGGGGGTGTTATACGGCTACACCTTC. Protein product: CASSPQGVLYGYTF.

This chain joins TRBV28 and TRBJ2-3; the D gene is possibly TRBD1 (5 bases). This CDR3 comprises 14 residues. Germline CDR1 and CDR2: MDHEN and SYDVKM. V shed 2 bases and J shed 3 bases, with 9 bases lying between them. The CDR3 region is CASSLTQGTDTQYF. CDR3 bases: TGTGCCAGCAGTTTAACTCAGGGTACAGATACGCAGTATTTT.

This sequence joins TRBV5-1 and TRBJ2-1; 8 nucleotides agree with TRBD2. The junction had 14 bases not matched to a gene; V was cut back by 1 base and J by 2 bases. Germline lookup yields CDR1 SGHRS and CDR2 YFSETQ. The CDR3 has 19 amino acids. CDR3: CASSLPQRKRELAYNEQFF. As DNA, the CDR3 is TGCGCCAGCAGCTTGCCCCAAAGGAAGCGGGAGTTAGCCTACAATGAGCAGTTCTTC.

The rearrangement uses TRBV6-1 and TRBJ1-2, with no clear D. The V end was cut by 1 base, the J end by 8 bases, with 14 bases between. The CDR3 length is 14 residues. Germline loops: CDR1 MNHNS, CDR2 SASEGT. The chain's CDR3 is CASSEDSRRYGYTF. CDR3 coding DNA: TGTGCCAGCAGTGAAGACAGCAGACGGTACGGCTACACCTTC.

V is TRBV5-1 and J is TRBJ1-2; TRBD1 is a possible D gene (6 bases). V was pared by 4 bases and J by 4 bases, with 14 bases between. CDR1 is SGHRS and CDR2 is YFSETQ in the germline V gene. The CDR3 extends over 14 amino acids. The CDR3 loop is CASSDGQMGYGYTF. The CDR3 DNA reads TGCGCCAGCAGCGACGGACAGATGGGCTATGGCTACACCTTC. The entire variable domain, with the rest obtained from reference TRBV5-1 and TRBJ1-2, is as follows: KAGVTQTPRYLIKTRGQQVTLSCSPISGHRSVSWYQQTPGQGLQFLFEYFSETQRNKGNFPGRFSGRQFSNSRSEMNVSTLELGDSALYLCASSDGQMGYGYTFGSGTRLTVV.

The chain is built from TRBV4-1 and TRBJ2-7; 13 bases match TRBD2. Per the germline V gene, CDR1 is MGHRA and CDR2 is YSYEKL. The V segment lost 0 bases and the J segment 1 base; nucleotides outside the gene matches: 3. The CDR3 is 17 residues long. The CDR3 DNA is TGCGCCAGCAGCCAAGACTCGGGACTAGCGGGGTCCTACGAGCAGTACTTC. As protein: CASSQDSGLAGSYEQYF.

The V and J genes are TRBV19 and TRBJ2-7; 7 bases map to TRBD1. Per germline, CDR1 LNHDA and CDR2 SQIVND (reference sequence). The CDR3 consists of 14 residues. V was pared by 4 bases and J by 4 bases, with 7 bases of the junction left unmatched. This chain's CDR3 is CASSTAGTDYEQYF. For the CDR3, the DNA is TGTGCCAGTAGTACGGCCGGGACAGATTACGAGCAGTACTTC.

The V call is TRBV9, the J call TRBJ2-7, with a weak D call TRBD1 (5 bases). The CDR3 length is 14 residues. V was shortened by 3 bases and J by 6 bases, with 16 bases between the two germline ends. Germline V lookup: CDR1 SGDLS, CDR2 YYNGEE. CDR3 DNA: TGTGCCAGCAGCGGCGACAGCAGCTACGGCGAGCAGTACTTC. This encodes CASSGDSSYGEQYF.

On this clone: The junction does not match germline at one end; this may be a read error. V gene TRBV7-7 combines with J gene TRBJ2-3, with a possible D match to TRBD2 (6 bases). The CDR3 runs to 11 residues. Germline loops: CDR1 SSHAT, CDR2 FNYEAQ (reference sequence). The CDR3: CASSLGGTQYF. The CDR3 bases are TGTGCTAGCAGTCTGGGGGGTACGCAGTATTTT. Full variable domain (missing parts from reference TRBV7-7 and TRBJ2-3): GAGVSQSPRYKVTKRGQDVTLRCDPISSHATLYWYQQALGQGPEFLTYFNYEAQPDKSGLPSDRFSAERPEGSISTLTIQRTEQRDSAMYRCASSLGGTQYFGPGTRLTVL.

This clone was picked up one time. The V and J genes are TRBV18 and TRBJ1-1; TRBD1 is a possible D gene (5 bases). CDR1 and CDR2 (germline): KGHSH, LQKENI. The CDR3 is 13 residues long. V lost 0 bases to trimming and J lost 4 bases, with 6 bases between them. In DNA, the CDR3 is TGTGCCAGCTCACCACCGCAGGGCACTGAAGCTTTCTTT. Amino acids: CASSPPQGTEAFF.

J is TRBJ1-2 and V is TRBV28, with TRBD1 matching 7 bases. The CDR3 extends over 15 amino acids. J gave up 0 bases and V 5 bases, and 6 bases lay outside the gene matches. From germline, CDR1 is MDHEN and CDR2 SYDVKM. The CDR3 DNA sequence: TGTGCCAGCAGTCCGAGGGACAGAACTAACTATGGCTACACCTTC. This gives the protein CASSPRDRTNYGYTF.

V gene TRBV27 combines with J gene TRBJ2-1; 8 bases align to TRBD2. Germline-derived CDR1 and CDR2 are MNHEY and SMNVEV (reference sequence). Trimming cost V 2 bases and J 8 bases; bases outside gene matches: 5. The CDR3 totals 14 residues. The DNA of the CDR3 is TGTGCCAGCAGTTTAAAGCAGCGGGAGTATGAGCAGTTCTTC. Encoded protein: CASSLKQREYEQFF.

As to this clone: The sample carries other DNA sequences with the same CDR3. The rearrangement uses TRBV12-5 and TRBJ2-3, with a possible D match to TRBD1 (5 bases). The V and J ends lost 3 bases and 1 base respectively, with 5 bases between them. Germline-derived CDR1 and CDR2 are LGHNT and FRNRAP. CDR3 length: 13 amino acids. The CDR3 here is CASGLQGTDTQYF. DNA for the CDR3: TGTGCTAGTGGTTTACAGGGCACAGATACGCAGTATTTT.

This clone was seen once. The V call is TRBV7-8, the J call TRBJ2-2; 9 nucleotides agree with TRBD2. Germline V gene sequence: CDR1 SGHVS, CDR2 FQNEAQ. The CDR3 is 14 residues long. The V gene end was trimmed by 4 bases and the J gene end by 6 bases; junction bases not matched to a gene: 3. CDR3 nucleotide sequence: TGTGCCAGCAGCTCGGGACTAGCCCCCGGGGAGCTGTTTTTT. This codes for CASSSGLAPGELFF.

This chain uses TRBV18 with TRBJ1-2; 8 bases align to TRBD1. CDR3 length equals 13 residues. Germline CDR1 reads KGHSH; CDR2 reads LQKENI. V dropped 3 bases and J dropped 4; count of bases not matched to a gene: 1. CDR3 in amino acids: CASSPGQVYGYTF. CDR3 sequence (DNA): TGTGCCAGCTCACCGGGACAGGTCTATGGCTACACCTTC.

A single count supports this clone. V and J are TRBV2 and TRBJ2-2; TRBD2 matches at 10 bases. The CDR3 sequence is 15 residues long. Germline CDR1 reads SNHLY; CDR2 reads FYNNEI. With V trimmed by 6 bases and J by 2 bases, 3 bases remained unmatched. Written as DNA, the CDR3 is TGTGCCAGCAGGAGCGGGAGGGCCAACACCGGGGAGCTGTTTTTT. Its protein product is CASRSGRANTGELFF. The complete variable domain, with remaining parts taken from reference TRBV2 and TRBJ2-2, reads EPEVTQTPSHQVTQMGQEVILRCVPISNHLYFYWYRQILGQKVEFLVSFYNNEISEKSEIFDDQFSVERPDGSNFTLKIRSTKLEDSAMYFCASRSGRANTGELFFGEGSRLTVL.

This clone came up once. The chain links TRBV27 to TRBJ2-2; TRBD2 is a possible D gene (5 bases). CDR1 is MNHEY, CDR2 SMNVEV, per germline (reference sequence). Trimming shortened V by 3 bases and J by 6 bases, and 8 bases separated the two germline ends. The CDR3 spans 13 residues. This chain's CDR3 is CASSLERAGELFF. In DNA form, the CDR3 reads TGTGCCAGCAGTTTGGAGAGGGCCGGGGAGCTGTTTTTT.

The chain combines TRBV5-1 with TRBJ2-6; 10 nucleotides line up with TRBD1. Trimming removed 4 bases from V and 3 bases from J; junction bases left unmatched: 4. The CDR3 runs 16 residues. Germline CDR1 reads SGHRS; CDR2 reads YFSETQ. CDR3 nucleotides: TGCGCCAGCAGCGCCGGGACAGGGGATGGGGCCAACGTCCTGACTTTC. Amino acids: CASSAGTGDGANVLTF.

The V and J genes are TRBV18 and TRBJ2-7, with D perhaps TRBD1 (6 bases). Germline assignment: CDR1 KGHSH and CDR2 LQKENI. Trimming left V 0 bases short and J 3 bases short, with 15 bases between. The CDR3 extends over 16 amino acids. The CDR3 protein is CASSPPKGEGNYEQYF. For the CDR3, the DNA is TGTGCCAGCTCACCACCGAAGGGGGAAGGTAACTACGAGCAGTACTTC.

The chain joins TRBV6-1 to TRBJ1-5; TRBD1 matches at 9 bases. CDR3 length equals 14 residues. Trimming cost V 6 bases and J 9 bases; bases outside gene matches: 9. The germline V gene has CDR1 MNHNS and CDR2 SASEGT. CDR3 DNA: TGTGCCAGCAGGGAAACAGGGGGCGATGGGCCCCAGCATTTT. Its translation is CASRETGGDGPQHF.

The CDR3 is CASSMGQNYYEQYF. The CDR3 coding sequence is TGTGCCAGCAGCATGGGACAGAATTACTACGAGCAGTACTTC. The V gene is TRBV7-9, the J gene TRBJ2-7; 7 nucleotides match TRBD1. J gave up 3 bases and V 5 bases, and 7 bases lay outside the gene matches. The CDR3 extends over 14 amino acids. CDR1 and CDR2 (germline): SEHNR, FQNEAQ (reference sequence).

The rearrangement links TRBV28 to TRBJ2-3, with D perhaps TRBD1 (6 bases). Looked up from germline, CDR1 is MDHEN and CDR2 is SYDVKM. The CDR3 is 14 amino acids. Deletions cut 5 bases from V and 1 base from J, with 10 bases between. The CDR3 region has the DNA TGTGCCAGCAGTAGTGGGACACGCACAGATACGCAGTATTTT. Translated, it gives CASSSGTRTDTQYF.

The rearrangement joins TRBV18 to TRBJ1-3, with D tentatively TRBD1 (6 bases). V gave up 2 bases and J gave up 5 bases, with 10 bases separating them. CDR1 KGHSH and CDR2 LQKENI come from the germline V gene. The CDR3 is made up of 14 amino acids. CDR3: CASSPVQGRNTIYF. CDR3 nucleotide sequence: TGTGCCAGCTCACCAGTACAGGGACGAAACACCATATATTTT.